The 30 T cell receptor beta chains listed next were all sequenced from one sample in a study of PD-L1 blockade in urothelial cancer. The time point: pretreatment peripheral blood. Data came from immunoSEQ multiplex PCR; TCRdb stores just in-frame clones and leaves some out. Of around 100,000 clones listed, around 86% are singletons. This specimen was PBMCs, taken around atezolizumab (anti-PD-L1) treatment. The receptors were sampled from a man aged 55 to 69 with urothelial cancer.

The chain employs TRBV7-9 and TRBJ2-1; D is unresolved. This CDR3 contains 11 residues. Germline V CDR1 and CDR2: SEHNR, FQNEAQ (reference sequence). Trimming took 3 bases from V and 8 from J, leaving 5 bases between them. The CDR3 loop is CASSFGDEQFF. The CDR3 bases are TGTGCCAGCAGCTTTGGAGATGAGCAGTTCTTC.

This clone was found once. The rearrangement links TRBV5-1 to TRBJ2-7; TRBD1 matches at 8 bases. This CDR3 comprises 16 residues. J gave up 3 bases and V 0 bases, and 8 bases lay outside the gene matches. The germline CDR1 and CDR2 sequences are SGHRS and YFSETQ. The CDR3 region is CASSLGPGGTLYEQYF. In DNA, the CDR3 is TGCGCCAGCAGCTTGGGGCCAGGGGGCACCCTCTACGAGCAGTACTTC.

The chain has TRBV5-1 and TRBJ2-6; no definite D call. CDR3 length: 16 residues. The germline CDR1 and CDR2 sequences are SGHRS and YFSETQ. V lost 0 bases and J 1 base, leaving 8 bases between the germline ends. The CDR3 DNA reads TGCGCCAGCAGCTTGGATGCGTTGTCTGGGGCCAACGTCCTGACTTTC. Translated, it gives CASSLDALSGANVLTF.

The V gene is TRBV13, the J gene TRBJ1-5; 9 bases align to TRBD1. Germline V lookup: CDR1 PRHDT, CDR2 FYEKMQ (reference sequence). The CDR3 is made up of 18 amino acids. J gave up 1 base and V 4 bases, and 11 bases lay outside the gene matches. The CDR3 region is CASSSKDRGALSNQPQHF. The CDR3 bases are TGTGCCAGCAGCTCGAAAGACAGGGGGGCGTTAAGCAATCAGCCCCAGCATTTT.

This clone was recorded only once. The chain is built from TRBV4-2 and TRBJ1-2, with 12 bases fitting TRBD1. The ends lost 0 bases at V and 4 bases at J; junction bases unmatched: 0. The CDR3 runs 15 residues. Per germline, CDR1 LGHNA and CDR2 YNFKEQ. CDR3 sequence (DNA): TGTGCCAGCAGCCAAGAGGGACAGGGGGCCTATGGCTACACCTTC. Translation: CASSQEGQGAYGYTF.

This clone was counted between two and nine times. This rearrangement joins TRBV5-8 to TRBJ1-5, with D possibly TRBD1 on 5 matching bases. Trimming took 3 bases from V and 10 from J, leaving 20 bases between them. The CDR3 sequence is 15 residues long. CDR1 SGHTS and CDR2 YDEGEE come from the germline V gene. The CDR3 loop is CASSSTTIPDIPQHF. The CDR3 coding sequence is TGTGCCAGCAGCTCAACAACCATACCGGACATACCCCAGCATTTT.

CDR3 bases: TGTGCCAGCAGTGAATCCGGGGTCGTAACCCAGCATTTT. As protein: CASSESGVVTQHF. V usage is TRBV6-1 and J usage is TRBJ1-5; D call uncertain. The V gene's germline CDR1 is MNHNS and CDR2 SASEGT. The CDR3 runs 13 residues. The ends were cut back, 2 bases at V and 11 bases at J, with 13 bases in the middle.

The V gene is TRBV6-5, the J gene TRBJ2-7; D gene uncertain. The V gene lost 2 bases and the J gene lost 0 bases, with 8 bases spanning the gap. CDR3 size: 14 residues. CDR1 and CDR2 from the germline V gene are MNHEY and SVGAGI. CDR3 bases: TGTGCCAGCAGTTACATCCGAGGCTCCTACGAGCAGTACTTC. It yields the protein CASSYIRGSYEQYF.

The CDR3, as DNA: TGTGCCAGTAGTATTGGGACAGGGAAGGGCGATGAGCAGTTCTTC. Translating it yields CASSIGTGKGDEQFF. The chain links TRBV19 to TRBJ2-1; 9 nucleotides align to TRBD1. Looked up from germline, CDR1 is LNHDA and CDR2 is SQIVND (reference sequence). The CDR3 runs 15 residues. Trimming cost V 3 bases and J 8 bases; bases outside gene matches: 8.

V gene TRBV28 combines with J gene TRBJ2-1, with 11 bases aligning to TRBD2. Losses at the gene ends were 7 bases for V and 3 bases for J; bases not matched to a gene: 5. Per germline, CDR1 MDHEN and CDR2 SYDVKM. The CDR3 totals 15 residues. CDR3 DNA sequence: TGTGCCAGCACGACCGGGACTAGCGGCTACAATGAGCAGTTCTTC. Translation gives CASTTGTSGYNEQFF.

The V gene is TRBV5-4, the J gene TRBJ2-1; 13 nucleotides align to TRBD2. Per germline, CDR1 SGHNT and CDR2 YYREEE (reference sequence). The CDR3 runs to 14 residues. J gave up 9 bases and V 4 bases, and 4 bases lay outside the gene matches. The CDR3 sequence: CASSQGLAGFEQFF. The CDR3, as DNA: TGTGCCAGCAGCCAGGGACTAGCGGGATTTGAGCAGTTCTTC.

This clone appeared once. CDR3 nucleotide sequence: TGTGCCAGCAGTGGTATGAGGTCCCCCTATGGCTACACCTTC. It translates to CASSGMRSPYGYTF. The V and J genes are TRBV25-1 and TRBJ1-2; D gene uncertain. Germline assignment: CDR1 MGHDK and CDR2 SYGVNS. CDR3 length equals 14 residues. The V end lost 4 bases, the J end lost 4 bases, and 13 bases lay between the germline ends.

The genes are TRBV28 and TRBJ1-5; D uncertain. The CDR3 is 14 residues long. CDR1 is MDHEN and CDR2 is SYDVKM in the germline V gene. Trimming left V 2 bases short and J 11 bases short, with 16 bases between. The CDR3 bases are TGTGCCAGCAGTTTAGTAGACATAAGTAAGTCCCAGCATTTT. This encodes CASSLVDISKSQHF. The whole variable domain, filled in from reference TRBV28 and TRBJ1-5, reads DVKVTQSSRYLVKRTGEKVFLECVQDMDHENMFWYRQDPGLGLRLIYFSYDVKMKEKGDIPEGYSVSREKKERFSLILESASTNQTSMYLCASSLVDISKSQHFGDGTRLSIL.

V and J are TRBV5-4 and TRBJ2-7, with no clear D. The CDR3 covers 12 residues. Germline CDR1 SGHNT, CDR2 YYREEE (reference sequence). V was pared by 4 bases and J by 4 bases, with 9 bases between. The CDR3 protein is CASSPDSYEQYF. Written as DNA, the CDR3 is TGTGCCAGCAGCCCAGACTCTTACGAGCAGTACTTC.

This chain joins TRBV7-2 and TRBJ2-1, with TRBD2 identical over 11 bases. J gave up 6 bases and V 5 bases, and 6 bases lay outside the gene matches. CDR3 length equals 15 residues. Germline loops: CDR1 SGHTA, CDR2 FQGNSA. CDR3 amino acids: CASSPIAGGGNEQFF. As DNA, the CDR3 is TGTGCCAGCAGCCCTATAGCGGGAGGGGGCAATGAGCAGTTCTTC.

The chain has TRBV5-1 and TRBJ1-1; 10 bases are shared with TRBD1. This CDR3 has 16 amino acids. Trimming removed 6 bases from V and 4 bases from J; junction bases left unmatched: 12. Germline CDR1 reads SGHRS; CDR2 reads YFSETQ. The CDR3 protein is CASTTGGDGLVTEAFF. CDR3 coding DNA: TGCGCCAGCACGACAGGGGGCGACGGTCTGGTCACTGAAGCTTTCTTT. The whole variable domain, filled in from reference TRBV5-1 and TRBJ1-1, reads KAGVTQTPRYLIKTRGQQVTLSCSPISGHRSVSWYQQTPGQGLQFLFEYFSETQRNKGNFPGRFSGRQFSNSRSEMNVSTLELGDSALYLCASTTGGDGLVTEAFFGQGTRLTVV.

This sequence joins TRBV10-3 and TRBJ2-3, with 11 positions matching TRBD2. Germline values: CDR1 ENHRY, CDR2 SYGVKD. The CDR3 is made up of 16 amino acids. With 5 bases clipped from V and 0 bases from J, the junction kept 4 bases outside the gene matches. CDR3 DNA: TGTGCCATCAGTTTTAGCGGGGGGGCGAGCACAGATACGCAGTATTTT. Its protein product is CAISFSGGASTDTQYF.

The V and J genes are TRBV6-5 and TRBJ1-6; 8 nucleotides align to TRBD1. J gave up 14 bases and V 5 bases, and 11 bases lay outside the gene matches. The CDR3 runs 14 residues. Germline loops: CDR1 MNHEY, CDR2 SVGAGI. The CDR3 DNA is TGTGCCAGCAGTGTGGACAGGGACCCAGTCTCCCTCCACTTT. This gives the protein CASSVDRDPVSLHF.

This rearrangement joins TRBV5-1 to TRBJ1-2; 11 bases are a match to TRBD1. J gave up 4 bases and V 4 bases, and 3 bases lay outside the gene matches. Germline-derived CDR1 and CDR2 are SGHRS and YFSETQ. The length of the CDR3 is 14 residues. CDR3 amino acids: CASSTGTGGYGYTF. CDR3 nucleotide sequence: TGCGCCAGCAGCACCGGGACAGGGGGCTATGGCTACACCTTC.

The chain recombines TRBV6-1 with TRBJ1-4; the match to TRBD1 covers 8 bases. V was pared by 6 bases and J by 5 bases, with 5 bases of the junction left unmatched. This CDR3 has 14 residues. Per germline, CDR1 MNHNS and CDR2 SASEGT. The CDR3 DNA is TGTGCCAGCAGGCCGGGACAGGACAATGAAAAACTGTTTTTT. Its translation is CASRPGQDNEKLFF.

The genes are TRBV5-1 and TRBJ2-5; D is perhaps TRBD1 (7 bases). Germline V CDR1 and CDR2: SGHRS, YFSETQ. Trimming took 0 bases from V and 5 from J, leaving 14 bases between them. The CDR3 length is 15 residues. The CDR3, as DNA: TGCGCCAGCAGCTTGGTAGCAGGGGGAGGTGAGACCCAGTACTTC. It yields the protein CASSLVAGGGETQYF.

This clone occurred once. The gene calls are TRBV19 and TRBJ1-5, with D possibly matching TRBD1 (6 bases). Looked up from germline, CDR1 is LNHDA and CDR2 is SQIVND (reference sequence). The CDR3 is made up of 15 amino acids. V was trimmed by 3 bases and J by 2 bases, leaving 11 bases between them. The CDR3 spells CASSIGGLGNQPQHF. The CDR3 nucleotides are TGTGCCAGTAGTATCGGGGGGCTAGGCAATCAGCCCCAGCATTTT. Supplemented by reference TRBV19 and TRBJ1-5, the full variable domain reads DGGITQSPKYLFRKEGQNVTLSCEQNLNHDAMYWYRQDPGQGLRLIYYSQIVNDFQKGDIAEGYSVSREKKESFPLTVTSAQKNPTAFYLCASSIGGLGNQPQHFGDGTRLSIL.

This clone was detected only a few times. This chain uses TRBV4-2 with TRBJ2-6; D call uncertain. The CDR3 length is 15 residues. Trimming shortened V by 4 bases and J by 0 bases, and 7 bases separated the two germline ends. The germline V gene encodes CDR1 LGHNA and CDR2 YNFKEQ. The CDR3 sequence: CASSLVSSGANVLTF. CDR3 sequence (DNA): TGTGCCAGCAGCCTTGTTAGCTCTGGGGCCAACGTCCTGACTTTC.

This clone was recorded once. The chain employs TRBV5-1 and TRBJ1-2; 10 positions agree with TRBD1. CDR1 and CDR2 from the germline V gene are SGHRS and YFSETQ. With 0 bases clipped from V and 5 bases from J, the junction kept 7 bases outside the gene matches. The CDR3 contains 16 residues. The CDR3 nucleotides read TGCGCCAGCAGCTTGGACCCCCCGGGACAGGGGTATGGCTACACCTTC. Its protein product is CASSLDPPGQGYGYTF.

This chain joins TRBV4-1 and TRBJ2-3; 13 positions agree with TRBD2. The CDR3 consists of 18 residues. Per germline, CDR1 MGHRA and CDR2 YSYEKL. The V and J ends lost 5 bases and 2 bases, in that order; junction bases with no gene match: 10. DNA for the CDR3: TGCGCCAGCAGCGGAGATGGGACTAGCGGGGATATCACAGATACGCAGTATTTT. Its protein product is CASSGDGTSGDITDTQYF.

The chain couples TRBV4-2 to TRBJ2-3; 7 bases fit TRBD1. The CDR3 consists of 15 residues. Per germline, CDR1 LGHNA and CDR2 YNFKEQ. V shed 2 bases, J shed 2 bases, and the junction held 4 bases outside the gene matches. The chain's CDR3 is CASSQQDRDTDTQYF. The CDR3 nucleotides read TGTGCCAGCAGCCAACAAGACAGGGACACAGATACGCAGTATTTT.

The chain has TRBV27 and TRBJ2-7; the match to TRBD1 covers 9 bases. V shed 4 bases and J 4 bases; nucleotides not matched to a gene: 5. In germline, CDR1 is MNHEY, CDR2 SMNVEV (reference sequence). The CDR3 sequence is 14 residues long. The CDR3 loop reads CASSSGTGRYEQYF. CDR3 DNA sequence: TGTGCCAGCAGTTCCGGGACAGGGAGGTACGAGCAGTACTTC.

CDR3 nucleotide sequence: TGTGCCAGCAGCTTGGCCCCCGGCGGGGGCGCGACGAATTCACCCCTCCACTTT. This encodes CASSLAPGGGATNSPLHF. V is TRBV5-4 and J is TRBJ1-6, with a tentative D call TRBD1 (6 bases). The CDR3 consists of 18 residues. Per the germline V gene, CDR1 is SGHNT and CDR2 is YYREEE (reference sequence). With 0 bases removed from V and 7 bases from J, the gap between germline ends came to 20 bases. Based on the CDR3 plus reference TRBV5-4 and TRBJ1-6, the full variable domain is ETGVTQSPTHLIKTRGQQVTLRCSSQSGHNTVSWYQQALGQGPQFIFQYYREEENGRGNFPPRFSGLQFPNYSSELNVNALELDDSALYLCASSLAPGGGATNSPLHFGNGTRLTVT.

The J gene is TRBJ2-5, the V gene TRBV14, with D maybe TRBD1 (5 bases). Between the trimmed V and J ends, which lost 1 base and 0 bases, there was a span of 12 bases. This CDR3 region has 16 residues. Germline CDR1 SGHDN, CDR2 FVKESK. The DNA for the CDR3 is TGTGCCAGCAGCCAAGGGGCCAGGGCGTACCAAGAGACCCAGTACTTC. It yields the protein CASSQGARAYQETQYF.

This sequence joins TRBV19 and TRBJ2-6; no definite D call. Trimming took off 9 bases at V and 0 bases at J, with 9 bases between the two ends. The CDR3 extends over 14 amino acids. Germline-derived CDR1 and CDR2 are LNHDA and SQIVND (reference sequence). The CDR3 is CASRLISGANVLTF. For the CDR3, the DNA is TGTGCCAGCCGACTGATCTCTGGGGCCAACGTCCTGACTTTC.